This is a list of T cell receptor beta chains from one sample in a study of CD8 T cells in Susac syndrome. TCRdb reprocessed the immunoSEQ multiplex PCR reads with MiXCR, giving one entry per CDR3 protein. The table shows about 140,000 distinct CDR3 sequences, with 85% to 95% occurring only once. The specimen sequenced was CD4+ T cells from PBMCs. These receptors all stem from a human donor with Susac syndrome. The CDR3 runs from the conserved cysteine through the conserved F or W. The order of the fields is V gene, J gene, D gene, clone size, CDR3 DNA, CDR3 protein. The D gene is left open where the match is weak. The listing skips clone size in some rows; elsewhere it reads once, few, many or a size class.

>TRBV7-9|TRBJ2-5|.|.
TGTGCCAGCAGCTTAGCGGGAGCTCAAGAGACCCAGTACTTC
CASSLAGAQETQYF
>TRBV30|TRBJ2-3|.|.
TGTGCCTGGACGCGGGCGGGGCCTGTCACAGATACGCAGTATTTT
CAWTRAGPVTDTQYF
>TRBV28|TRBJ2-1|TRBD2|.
TGTGCCAGCAGGACCGACGGGGGGGCCGTCTCCTACAATGAGCAGTTCTTC
CASRTDGGAVSYNEQFF
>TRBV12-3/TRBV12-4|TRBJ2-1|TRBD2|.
TGTGCCAGCAGTTTAGCGTCTAGCGGGAGAGGCGATGAGCAGTTCTTC
CASSLASSGRGDEQFF
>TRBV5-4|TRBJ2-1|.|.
TGTGCCAGCAGCGGGGTAAAGAATGTAGGGGCTTACAATGAGCAGTTCTTC
CASSGVKNVGAYNEQFF
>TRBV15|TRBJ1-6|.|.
TGTGCCACCAGCAGAGAGGGCCCTAATTCACCCCTCCACTTT
CATSREGPNSPLHF
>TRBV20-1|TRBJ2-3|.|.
TGCAGTGGGCGTCCGAGCACAGATACGCAGTATTTT
CSGRPSTDTQYF
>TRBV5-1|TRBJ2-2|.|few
TGCGCCAGCACGGACCCTTCGAACACCGGGGAGCTGTTTTTT
CASTDPSNTGELFF
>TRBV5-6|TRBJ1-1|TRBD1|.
TGTGCCAGCAGCTTTCGGACAGGGCTGACTTTCTTT
CASSFRTGLTFF
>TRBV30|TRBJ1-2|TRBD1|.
TGTGCCTGGAGTGTACGACGGGACAGCTATGGCTACACCTTC
CAWSVRRDSYGYTF
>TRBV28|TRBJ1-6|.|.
TGTGCCACCTCCGACGGAGGAAATTCACCCCTCCACTTT
CATSDGGNSPLHF
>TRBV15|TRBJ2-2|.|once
TGTGCCACCAGCAGAGATCTCGCCAGGGAAGGCGGGGAGCTGTTTTTT
CATSRDLAREGGELFF
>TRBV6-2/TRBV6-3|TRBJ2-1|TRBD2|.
TGTGCCAGCAGTTTATTCGGACTAGCGGGAGGACAAGGGAATGAGCAGTTCTTC
CASSLFGLAGGQGNEQFF
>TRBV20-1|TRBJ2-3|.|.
TGCAGTGCCAATTTTTTAGATACGCAGTATTTT
CSANFLDTQYF
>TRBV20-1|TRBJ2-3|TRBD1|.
TGCAGTGCGGGAGGACAGGGACGCACAGATACGCAGTATTTT
CSAGGQGRTDTQYF
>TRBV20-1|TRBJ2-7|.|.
TGCAGTGCTAGATCCAGTAGCTACGAGCAGTACTTC
CSARSSSYEQYF
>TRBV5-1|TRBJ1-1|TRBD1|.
TGCGCCAGCAGCCTAGGGACAGGCAACATGAACACTGAAGCTTTCTTT
CASSLGTGNMNTEAFF
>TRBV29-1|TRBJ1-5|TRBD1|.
TGCAGCGTCGCTGGACAGGGCGGTCAGCCCCAGCATTTT
CSVAGQGGQPQHF
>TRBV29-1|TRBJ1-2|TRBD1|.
TGCAGCGTAACAGGGGGCTCCGGTGGCTACACCTTC
CSVTGGSGGYTF
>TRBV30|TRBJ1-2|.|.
TGTGCCTGGAGTCGAACAGATGCATCTGGCTACACCTTC
CAWSRTDASGYTF
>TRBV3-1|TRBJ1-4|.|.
TGTGCCAGCGGGACGGATGAAAAACTGTTTTTT
CASGTDEKLFF
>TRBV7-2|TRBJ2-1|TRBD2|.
TGTGCCAGCAGCATAGGACTAGCGGGAGGTAAAAATGAGCAGTTCTTC
CASSIGLAGGKNEQFF
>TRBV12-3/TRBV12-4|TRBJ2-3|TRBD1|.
TGTGCCAGCAGCCGAAGACAGGGAGTGGATACGCAGTATTTT
CASSRRQGVDTQYF
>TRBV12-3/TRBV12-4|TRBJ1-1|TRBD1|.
TGTGCCAGCAGGGACAGGGGTCTGAACACTGAAGCTTTCTTT
CASRDRGLNTEAFF
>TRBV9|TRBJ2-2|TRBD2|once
TGTGCCAGCAGCGCCCCTCGGGGGGGGGCGGCACACACCGGGGAGCTGTTTTTT
CASSAPRGGAAHTGELFF
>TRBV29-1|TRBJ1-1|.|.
TGCAGCGGATCTCAAGGTGGGACTGAAGCTTTCTTT
CSGSQGGTEAFF
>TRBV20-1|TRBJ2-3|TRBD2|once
TGCAGTGCTAGAGTTGTCGGGGGGAGCGGGTTTACAGATACGCAGTATTTT
CSARVVGGSGFTDTQYF
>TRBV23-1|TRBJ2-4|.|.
TGCGCCAGCAGTCAATCGATCGCCAGCCTAGCCAAAAACATTCAGTACTTC
CASSQSIASLAKNIQYF